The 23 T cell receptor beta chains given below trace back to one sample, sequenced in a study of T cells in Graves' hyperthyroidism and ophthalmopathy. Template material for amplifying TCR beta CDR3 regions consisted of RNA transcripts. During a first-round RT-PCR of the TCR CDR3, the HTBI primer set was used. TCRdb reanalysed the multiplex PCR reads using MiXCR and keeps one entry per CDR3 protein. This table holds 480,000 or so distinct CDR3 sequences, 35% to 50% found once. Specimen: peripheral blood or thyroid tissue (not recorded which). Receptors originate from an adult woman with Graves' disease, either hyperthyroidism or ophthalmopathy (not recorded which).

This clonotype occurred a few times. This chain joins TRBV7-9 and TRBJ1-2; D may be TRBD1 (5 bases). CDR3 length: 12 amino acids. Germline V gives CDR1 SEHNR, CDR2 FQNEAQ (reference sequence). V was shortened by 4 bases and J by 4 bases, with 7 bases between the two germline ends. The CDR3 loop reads CASSSDSYGYTF. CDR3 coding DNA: TGTGCCAGCAGCTCCGACAGCTATGGCTACACCTTC.

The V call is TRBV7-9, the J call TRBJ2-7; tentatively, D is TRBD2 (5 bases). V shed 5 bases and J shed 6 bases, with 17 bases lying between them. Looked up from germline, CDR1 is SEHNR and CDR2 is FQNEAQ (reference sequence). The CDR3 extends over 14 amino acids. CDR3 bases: TGTGCCAGCAGCCCGCAGGCCGGGGTTTCCGAGCAGTACTTC. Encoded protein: CASSPQAGVSEQYF.

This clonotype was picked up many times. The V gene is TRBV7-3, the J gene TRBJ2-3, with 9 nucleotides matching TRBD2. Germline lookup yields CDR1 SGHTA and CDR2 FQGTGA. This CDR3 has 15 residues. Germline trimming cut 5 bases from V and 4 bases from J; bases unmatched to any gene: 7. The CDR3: CASSAQGTSSDTQYF. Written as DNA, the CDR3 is TGTGCCAGCAGCGCCCAAGGGACTAGCTCAGATACGCAGTATTTT.

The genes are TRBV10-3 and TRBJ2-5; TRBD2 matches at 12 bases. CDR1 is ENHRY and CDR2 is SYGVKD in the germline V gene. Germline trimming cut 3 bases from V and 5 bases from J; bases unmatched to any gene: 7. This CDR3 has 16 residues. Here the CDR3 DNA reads TGTGCCATCAGTGAAAGAACTAGCGGGAGGATGGAGACCCAGTACTTC. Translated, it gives CAISERTSGRMETQYF.

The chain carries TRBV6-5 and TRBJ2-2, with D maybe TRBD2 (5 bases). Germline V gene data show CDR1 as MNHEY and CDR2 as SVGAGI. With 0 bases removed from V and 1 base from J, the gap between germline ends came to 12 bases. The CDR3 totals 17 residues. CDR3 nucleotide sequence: TGTGCCAGCAGTTACTCTGCAGGACTCCTGAACACCGGGGAGCTGTTTTTT. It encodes CASSYSAGLLNTGELFF.

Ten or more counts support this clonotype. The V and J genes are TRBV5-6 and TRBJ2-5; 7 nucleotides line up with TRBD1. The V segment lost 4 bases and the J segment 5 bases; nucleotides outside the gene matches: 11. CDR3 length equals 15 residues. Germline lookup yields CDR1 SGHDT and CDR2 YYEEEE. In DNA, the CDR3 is TGTGCCAGCAGCCCCCCGGGACAGCTAGGGGAGACCCAGTACTTC. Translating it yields CASSPPGQLGETQYF.

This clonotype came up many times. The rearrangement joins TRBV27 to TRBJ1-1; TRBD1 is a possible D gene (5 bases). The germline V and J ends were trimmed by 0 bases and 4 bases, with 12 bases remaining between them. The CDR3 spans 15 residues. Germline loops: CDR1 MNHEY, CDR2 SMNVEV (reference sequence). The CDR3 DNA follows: TGTGCCAGCAGTTTATCTCGACAGTCGGGCACTGAAGCTTTCTTT. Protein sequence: CASSLSRQSGTEAFF.

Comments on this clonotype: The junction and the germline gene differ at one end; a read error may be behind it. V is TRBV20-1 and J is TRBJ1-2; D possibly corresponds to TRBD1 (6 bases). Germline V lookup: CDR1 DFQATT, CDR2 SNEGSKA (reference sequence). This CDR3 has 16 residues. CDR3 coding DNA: TGCAGTGCTAGGGCTCCTAGGACAGCACCAAACTATAGCTACACCTTC. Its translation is CSARAPRTAPNYSYTF.

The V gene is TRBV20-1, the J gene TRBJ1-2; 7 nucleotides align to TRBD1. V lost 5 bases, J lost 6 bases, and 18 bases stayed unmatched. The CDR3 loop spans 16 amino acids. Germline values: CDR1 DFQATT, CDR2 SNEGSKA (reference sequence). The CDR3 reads CSAAEWDSSGDDGYTF. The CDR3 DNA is TGCAGTGCTGCTGAATGGGACAGTTCCGGGGACGATGGCTACACCTTC.

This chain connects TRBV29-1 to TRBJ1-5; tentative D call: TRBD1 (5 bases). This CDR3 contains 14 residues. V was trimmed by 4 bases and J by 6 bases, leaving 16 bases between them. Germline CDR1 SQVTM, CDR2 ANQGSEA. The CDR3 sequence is CSVGGAGLSQPQHF. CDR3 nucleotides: TGCAGCGTTGGAGGGGCAGGTCTTAGTCAGCCCCAGCATTTT.

CDR3 DNA: TGCGCCAGCAGCTCAGCCGGGCGAACTGAAGCTTTCTTT. Protein product: CASSSAGRTEAFF. The chain recombines TRBV4-1 with TRBJ1-1; no clear D. The V end lost 5 bases, the J end lost 5 bases, and 12 bases lay between the germline ends. The CDR3 totals 13 residues. Germline V gene lookup returns CDR1 MGHRA and CDR2 YSYEKL.

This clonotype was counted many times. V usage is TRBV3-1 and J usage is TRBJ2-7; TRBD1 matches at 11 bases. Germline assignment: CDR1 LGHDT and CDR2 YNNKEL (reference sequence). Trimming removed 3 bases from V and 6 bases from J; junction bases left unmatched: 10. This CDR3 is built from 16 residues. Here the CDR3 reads CASSHTGQGAFGEQYF. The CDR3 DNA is TGTGCCAGCAGCCACACCGGACAGGGGGCGTTTGGCGAGCAGTACTTC.

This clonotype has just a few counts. CDR3: CAISGGTVNTEAFF. For the CDR3, the DNA is TGTGCCATCAGCGGGGGGACAGTGAACACTGAAGCTTTCTTT. V usage is TRBV10-3 and J usage is TRBJ1-1; 7 bases are a match to TRBD1. V shed 6 bases, J shed 0 bases, and the junction held 4 bases outside the gene matches. Germline V gene data show CDR1 as ENHRY and CDR2 as SYGVKD. CDR3 length: 14 residues.

The CDR3 reads CAISGGEGVTQYF. DNA for the CDR3: TGTGCCATCAGTGGAGGCGAGGGAGTGACCCAGTACTTC. The J gene is TRBJ2-5, the V gene TRBV10-3; the D gene is possibly TRBD2 (5 bases). Germline V gene data show CDR1 as ENHRY and CDR2 as SYGVKD. Trimming pared 4 bases from V and 7 bases from J, leaving 13 bases between. This CDR3 comprises 13 residues.

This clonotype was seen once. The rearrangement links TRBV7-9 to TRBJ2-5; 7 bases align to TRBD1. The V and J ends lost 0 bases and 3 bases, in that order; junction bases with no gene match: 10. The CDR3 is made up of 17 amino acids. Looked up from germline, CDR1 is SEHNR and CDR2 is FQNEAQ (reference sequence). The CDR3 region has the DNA TGTGCCAGCAGCTTAGCTCCGGGGACAGAATACAAAGAGACCCAGTACTTC. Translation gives CASSLAPGTEYKETQYF.

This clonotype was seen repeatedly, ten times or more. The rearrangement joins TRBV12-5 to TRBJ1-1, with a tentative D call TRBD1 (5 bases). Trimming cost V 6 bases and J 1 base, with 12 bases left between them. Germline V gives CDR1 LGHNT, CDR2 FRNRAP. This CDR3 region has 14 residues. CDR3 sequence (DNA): TGTGCTAGTGGACCGGGACTTTCGAACACTGAAGCTTTCTTT. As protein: CASGPGLSNTEAFF.

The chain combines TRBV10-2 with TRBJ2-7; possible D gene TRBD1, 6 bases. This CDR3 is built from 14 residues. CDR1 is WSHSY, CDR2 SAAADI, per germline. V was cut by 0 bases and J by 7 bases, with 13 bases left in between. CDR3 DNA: TGCGCCAGCAGTGAGTCCGGGGCCAGGGGAGAGCAGTACTTC. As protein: CASSESGARGEQYF.

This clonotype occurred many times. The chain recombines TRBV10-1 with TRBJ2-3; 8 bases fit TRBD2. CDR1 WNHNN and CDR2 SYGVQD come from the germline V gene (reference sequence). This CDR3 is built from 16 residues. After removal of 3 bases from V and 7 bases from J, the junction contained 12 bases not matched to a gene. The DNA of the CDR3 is TGCGCCAGCAGTGACTCACTAGCGGCTTTAACTAATACGCAGTATTTT. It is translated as CASSDSLAALTNTQYF.

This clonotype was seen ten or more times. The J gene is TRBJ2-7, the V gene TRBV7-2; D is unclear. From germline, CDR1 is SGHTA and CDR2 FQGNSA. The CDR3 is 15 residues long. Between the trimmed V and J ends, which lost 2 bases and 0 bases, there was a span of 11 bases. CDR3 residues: CASSLQVESSYEQYF. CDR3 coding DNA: TGTGCCAGCAGCTTACAGGTTGAGAGCTCCTACGAGCAGTACTTC.

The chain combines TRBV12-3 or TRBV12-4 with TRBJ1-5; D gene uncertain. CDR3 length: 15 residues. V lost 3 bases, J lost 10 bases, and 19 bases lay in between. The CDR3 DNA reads TGTGCCAGCAGTTTCGATCCAGGTTTAGGTATACCCCAGCATTTT. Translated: CASSFDPGLGIPQHF.

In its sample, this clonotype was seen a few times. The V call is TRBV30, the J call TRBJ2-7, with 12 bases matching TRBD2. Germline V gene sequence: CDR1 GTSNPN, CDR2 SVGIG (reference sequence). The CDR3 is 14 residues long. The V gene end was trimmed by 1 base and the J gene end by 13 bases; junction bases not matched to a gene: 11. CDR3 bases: TGTGCCTGGAGTGAGGGCCTAGCGGGAGGGCCTTCATACTTC. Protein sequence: CAWSEGLAGGPSYF.

CDR3 residues: CASSFTTETQYF. The CDR3 nucleotides read TGTGCCAGCAGTTTTACCACGGAGACCCAGTACTTC. The chain uses TRBV28 and TRBJ2-5; D unresolved. There are 12 residues in the CDR3. V lost 3 bases and J lost 5, with 7 bases in between. Germline CDR1 and CDR2: MDHEN and SYDVKM. The entire variable domain, with the rest obtained from reference TRBV28 and TRBJ2-5, is as follows: DVKVTQSSRYLVKRTGEKVFLECVQDMDHENMFWYRQDPGLGLRLIYFSYDVKMKEKGDIPEGYSVSREKKERFSLILESASTNQTSMYLCASSFTTETQYFGPGTRLLVL.

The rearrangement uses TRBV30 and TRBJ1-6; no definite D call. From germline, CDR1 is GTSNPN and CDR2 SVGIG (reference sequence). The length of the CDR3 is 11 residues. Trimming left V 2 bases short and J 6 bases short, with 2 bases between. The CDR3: CAWSSNSPLHF. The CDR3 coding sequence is TGTGCCTGGAGTTCTAATTCACCCCTCCACTTT.